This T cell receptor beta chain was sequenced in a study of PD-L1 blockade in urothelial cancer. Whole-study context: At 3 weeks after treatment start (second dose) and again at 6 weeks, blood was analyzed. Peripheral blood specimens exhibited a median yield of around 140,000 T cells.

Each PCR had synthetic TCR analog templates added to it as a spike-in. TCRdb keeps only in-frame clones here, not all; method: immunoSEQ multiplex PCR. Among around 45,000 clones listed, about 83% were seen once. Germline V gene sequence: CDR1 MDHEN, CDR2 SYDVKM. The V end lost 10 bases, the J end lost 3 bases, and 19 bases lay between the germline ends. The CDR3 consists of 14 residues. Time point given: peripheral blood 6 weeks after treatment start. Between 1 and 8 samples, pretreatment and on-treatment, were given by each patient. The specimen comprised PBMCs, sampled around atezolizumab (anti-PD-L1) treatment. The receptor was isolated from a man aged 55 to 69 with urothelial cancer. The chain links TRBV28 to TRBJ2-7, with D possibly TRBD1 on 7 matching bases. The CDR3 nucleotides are TGTGCCACAAACCGGGGGACAGCCCTCTACGAGCAGTACTTC. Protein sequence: CATNRGTALYEQYF.